The 8 T cell receptor beta chains listed next were all sequenced from one sample in a study of cytomegalovirus exposure and HLA in healthy donors (dated by TCRdb to the late 2010s). Receptor amplification or capture employed the immunoSEQ multiplex PCR assay. For the multiplex PCR, a mixture combining 60 forward primers for TCR Vbeta segments and 13 reverse primers for TCR Jbeta segments was used. Entries here come from immuneACCESS through TCRdb and include only in-frame sequences with V and J called. Some clones fail to appear in such tables; in the studies checked, an unresolved V gene covers under half of the shortfall, and the cause of the remainder is unknown. For this sample there are approximately 170,000 clones; less than 75% appear just once. The top ten hold around 1.5% of the sample. The sequenced sample consisted of PBMCs. The source of these receptors is a girl aged 10 to 17 in good health and CMV-seronegative.

J is TRBJ2-5 and V is TRBV6-6, with 8 positions matching TRBD1. V shed 2 bases and J 4 bases; nucleotides not matched to a gene: 3. CDR3 length: 14 amino acids. Germline V CDR1 and CDR2: MNHNY, SVGAGI (reference sequence). The CDR3 region is CASSYVDRVETQYF. The CDR3 coding sequence is TGTGCCAGCAGTTACGTGGACAGGGTAGAGACCCAGTACTTC.

The V gene is TRBV4-2, the J gene TRBJ2-3; TRBD2 is a possible D gene (6 bases). CDR3 size: 15 residues. V was clipped by 1 base and J by 1 base, with 9 bases between them. Germline V gene sequence: CDR1 LGHNA, CDR2 YNFKEQ. CDR3 region: CASSQVSSGTDTQYF. Here the CDR3 DNA reads TGTGCCAGCAGCCAAGTGTCTAGCGGCACAGATACGCAGTATTTT.

The chain joins TRBV15 to TRBJ1-2; D unclear. Trimming cost V 5 bases and J 3 bases, with 7 bases left between them. CDR1 and CDR2 from the germline V gene are LNHNV and YYDKDF (reference sequence). The CDR3 runs to 12 residues. This chain's CDR3 is CATSELDYGYTF. CDR3 nucleotide sequence: TGTGCCACCAGCGAGTTAGACTATGGCTACACCTTC.

The chain joins TRBV6-6 to TRBJ1-1; possible D gene TRBD1, 6 bases. Germline-derived CDR1 and CDR2 are MNHNY and SVGAGI (reference sequence). CDR3 length: 12 residues. The V end lost 6 bases, the J end lost 8 bases, and 13 bases lay between the germline ends. The CDR3 DNA is TGTGCCAGCAGCCCCCCGGGACACGAAGCTTTCTTT. This encodes CASSPPGHEAFF.

This clone was counted only a few times. The rearrangement joins TRBV5-1 to TRBJ1-1; 7 bases are a match to TRBD1. Germline values: CDR1 SGHRS, CDR2 YFSETQ. The CDR3 consists of 14 residues. The junction had 7 bases not matched to a gene; V was cut back by 0 bases and J by 8 bases. CDR3 region: CASSLAGRGEEAFF. DNA for the CDR3: TGCGCCAGCAGCTTGGCCGGCAGGGGGGAGGAAGCTTTCTTT.

The chain carries TRBV15 and TRBJ2-2, with D tentatively TRBD1 (6 bases). Per the germline V gene, CDR1 is LNHNV and CDR2 is YYDKDF (reference sequence). V shed 1 base and J shed 8 bases, with 23 bases lying between them. The CDR3 consists of 18 residues. The CDR3 region is CATSRGSFGSGDDGELFF. The CDR3 DNA is TGTGCCACCAGCAGAGGATCGTTCGGATCAGGGGATGATGGGGAGCTGTTTTTT.

This clone was seen a few times. The J gene is TRBJ2-1, the V gene TRBV5-1; possible D gene TRBD2, 6 bases. This CDR3 has 12 residues. Germline V gene sequence: CDR1 SGHRS, CDR2 YFSETQ. Trimming cost V 7 bases and J 8 bases, with 13 bases left between them. The CDR3 region is CASVSSEYEQFF. The CDR3 region has the DNA TGCGCCAGCGTGTCTAGCGAGTATGAGCAGTTCTTC. Combining the CDR3 with reference TRBV5-1 and TRBJ2-1 gives the whole variable domain KAGVTQTPRYLIKTRGQQVTLSCSPISGHRSVSWYQQTPGQGLQFLFEYFSETQRNKGNFPGRFSGRQFSNSRSEMNVSTLELGDSALYLCASVSSEYEQFFGPGTRLTVL.

The CDR3 coding sequence is TGTGCCAGTAGTAACACAGGGTTGGGCCAGCCCCAGCATTTT. Translation gives CASSNTGLGQPQHF. V and J are TRBV19 and TRBJ1-5, with a tentative D call TRBD1 (6 bases). The CDR3 has 14 amino acids. Trimming removed 4 bases from V and 7 bases from J, with 14 bases in between. From germline, CDR1 is LNHDA and CDR2 SQIVND (reference sequence).